Listed below are T cell receptor beta chains from one sample, sequenced in a study of blood T cell repertoires in COVID-19. Sequencing was performed with immunoSEQ multiplex PCR; in TCRdb, only in-frame clones are kept and a portion is missing. This sample carries more than 35,000 clones, about 88% of them seen once, and the ten largest clones take approximately 2.4%. Source material: peripheral blood. Receptors originate from a human donor in a cohort sampled during active COVID-19. Each CDR3 is given with its conserved first and last residue. Each record gives: D gene, J gene, V gene, clone size, CDR3 DNA, CDR3 protein. A D gene is named only where the DNA matches it firmly. The size field is filled for only some rows; it gives once, few, many or a size class.

D gene: TRBD1; J gene: TRBJ2-7; V gene: TRBV6-1; clone size: NA; CDR3 DNA: TGTGCCAGCAGTGACCCCGGGACAGGGCCCTACGAGCAGTACTTC; CDR3 protein: CASSDPGTGPYEQYF
D gene: TRBD2; J gene: TRBJ2-1; V gene: TRBV4-1; clone size: NA; CDR3 DNA: TGCGCCAGCAGCCTGACTAGCGGATACAATGAGCAGTTCTTC; CDR3 protein: CASSLTSGYNEQFF
D gene: TRBD2; J gene: TRBJ2-2; V gene: TRBV11-2; clone size: NA; CDR3 DNA: TGTGCCAGCAGCTTAGCTAGGCGGGGGGCCGGCGGGGAGCTGTTTTTT; CDR3 protein: CASSLARRGAGGELFF
D gene: NA; J gene: TRBJ2-6; V gene: TRBV19; clone size: NA; CDR3 DNA: TGTGCCAGTAGCCCGACAGCCTCCCCCTCTGGGGCCAACGTCCTGACTTTC; CDR3 protein: CASSPTASPSGANVLTF
D gene: TRBD1; J gene: TRBJ1-4; V gene: TRBV5-6; clone size: NA; CDR3 DNA: TGTGCCAGCCAACGACAGGGGGTACGGGAAAAACTGTTTTTT; CDR3 protein: CASQRQGVREKLFF
D gene: TRBD2; J gene: TRBJ2-2; V gene: TRBV5-5; clone size: NA; CDR3 DNA: TGTGCCAGCAGACCGGGACTAGCGGGGGGCGCGAACACCGGGGAGCTGTTTTTT; CDR3 protein: CASRPGLAGGANTGELFF
D gene: TRBD1; J gene: TRBJ2-5; V gene: TRBV28; clone size: NA; CDR3 DNA: TGTGCCAGCAGTTTTCAGGACAGGGGGCGGGAGACCCAGTACTTC; CDR3 protein: CASSFQDRGRETQYF
D gene: NA; J gene: TRBJ2-5; V gene: TRBV5-6; clone size: NA; CDR3 DNA: TGTGCCAGCAGCTTGGCTGCGGGGCAAGAGACCCAGTACTTC; CDR3 protein: CASSLAAGQETQYF
D gene: TRBD1; J gene: TRBJ1-4; V gene: TRBV4-2; clone size: NA; CDR3 DNA: TGTGCCAGCAGCGGAGGACAGGGGGTGGAAAAACTGTTTTTT; CDR3 protein: CASSGGQGVEKLFF
D gene: NA; J gene: TRBJ1-2; V gene: TRBV20-1; clone size: NA; CDR3 DNA: TGCGGGGCAGTCGGTAACTATGGCTACACCTTC; CDR3 protein: CGAVGNYGYTF
D gene: NA; J gene: TRBJ1-5; V gene: TRBV7-8; clone size: NA; CDR3 DNA: TGTGCCAGCAGCGCCCCACAGGGTAGGAACAATCAGCCCCAGCATTTT; CDR3 protein: CASSAPQGRNNQPQHF
D gene: NA; J gene: TRBJ1-2; V gene: TRBV5-4; clone size: NA; CDR3 DNA: TGTGCCAGCAGCTCAGTCGGGAGAGCTAACTATGGCTACACCTTC; CDR3 protein: CASSSVGRANYGYTF
D gene: NA; J gene: TRBJ2-7; V gene: TRBV7-6; clone size: NA; CDR3 DNA: TGTGCCAGCAGCCCCTCCATGGGGGGGCAACGGTACGAGCAGTACTTC; CDR3 protein: CASSPSMGGQRYEQYF
D gene: NA; J gene: TRBJ2-5; V gene: TRBV11-2; clone size: NA; CDR3 DNA: TGTGCCAGCAGCTTCGGCAGTTCAAACATTATCGGGGAGACCCAGTACTTC; CDR3 protein: CASSFGSSNIIGETQYF
D gene: TRBD2; J gene: TRBJ2-3; V gene: TRBV27; clone size: NA; CDR3 DNA: TGTGCCAGCAGTCCCGGGACTAGCGGGTGGGTCACAGATACGCAGTATTTT; CDR3 protein: CASSPGTSGWVTDTQYF
D gene: TRBD1; J gene: TRBJ1-1; V gene: TRBV27; clone size: NA; CDR3 DNA: TGTGCCAGCAGTTCTCTGGACAGGGTTAATGAAGCTTTCTTT; CDR3 protein: CASSSLDRVNEAFF
D gene: NA; J gene: TRBJ2-2; V gene: TRBV2; clone size: NA; CDR3 DNA: TGTGCCAGCAGTGAAAGGCAGGTCCTCGGGGAGCTGTTTTTT; CDR3 protein: CASSERQVLGELFF
D gene: NA; J gene: TRBJ1-3; V gene: TRBV5-1; clone size: NA; CDR3 DNA: TGCGCCAGCAGCCTCGGACAGACTACTGGAAACACCATATATTTT; CDR3 protein: CASSLGQTTGNTIYF
D gene: NA; J gene: TRBJ1-4; V gene: TRBV5-8; clone size: NA; CDR3 DNA: TGTGCCAGCAGCCCAAATCAGGGGTGGGATGAAAAACTGTTTTTT; CDR3 protein: CASSPNQGWDEKLFF
D gene: NA; J gene: TRBJ1-3; V gene: TRBV4-1; clone size: NA; CDR3 DNA: TGCGCCAGCAGCCAAGAAGCGGGGGTAGGGGACACCATATATTTT; CDR3 protein: CASSQEAGVGDTIYF
D gene: TRBD1; J gene: TRBJ2-5; V gene: TRBV5-1; clone size: NA; CDR3 DNA: TGCGCCAGCAGCCCGGGACAGACCCAAGAGACCCAGTACTTC; CDR3 protein: CASSPGQTQETQYF
D gene: NA; J gene: TRBJ2-5; V gene: TRBV15; clone size: NA; CDR3 DNA: TGTGCCACCAGCAGTGGGAGCCCGTACCAAGAGACCCAGTACTTC; CDR3 protein: CATSSGSPYQETQYF
D gene: TRBD1; J gene: TRBJ2-2; V gene: TRBV6-6; clone size: NA; CDR3 DNA: TGTGCCAGCAGTTACTCGGCAGGGGGTACCGGGGAGCTGTTTTTT; CDR3 protein: CASSYSAGGTGELFF
D gene: TRBD1; J gene: TRBJ1-2; V gene: TRBV11-1; clone size: NA; CDR3 DNA: TGTGCCAGCAGCCCCGACAGGGCTGGGGGCTACACCTTC; CDR3 protein: CASSPDRAGGYTF
D gene: NA; J gene: TRBJ1-2; V gene: TRBV11-2; clone size: NA; CDR3 DNA: TGTGCCAGCAGCCCTTGGCGGGGTAGTTATGGCTACACCTTC; CDR3 protein: CASSPWRGSYGYTF
D gene: NA; J gene: TRBJ1-3; V gene: TRBV6-5; clone size: once; CDR3 DNA: TGTGCCAGCAACGGGGTTGGAAACGCCATATATTTT; CDR3 protein: CASNGVGNAIYF
D gene: TRBD1; J gene: TRBJ1-1; V gene: TRBV5-5; clone size: NA; CDR3 DNA: TGTGCCAGCAGCGTGACAGGGAGCACGGGCACTGAAGCTTTCTTT; CDR3 protein: CASSVTGSTGTEAFF
D gene: NA; J gene: TRBJ1-5; V gene: TRBV19; clone size: NA; CDR3 DNA: TGTGCCAGCCGATTCCTCCCGCGAGGTCAGCCCCAGCATTTT; CDR3 protein: CASRFLPRGQPQHF
D gene: NA; J gene: TRBJ2-1; V gene: TRBV5-4; clone size: NA; CDR3 DNA: TGTGCCAGCAGGCGTGGACTAAACAATGAGCAGTTCTTC; CDR3 protein: CASRRGLNNEQFF
D gene: NA; J gene: TRBJ1-6; V gene: TRBV6-2/TRBV6-3; clone size: once; CDR3 DNA: TGTGCCAGCAGTTCCCTGACAATCCCGAATTCACCCCTCCACTTT; CDR3 protein: CASSSLTIPNSPLHF
D gene: NA; J gene: TRBJ1-3; V gene: TRBV4-2; clone size: NA; CDR3 DNA: TGTGCCAGCAGCCAAGATCGGGTAACTGCTAAGTCTGGAAACACCATATATTTT; CDR3 protein: CASSQDRVTAKSGNTIYF
D gene: NA; J gene: TRBJ1-1; V gene: TRBV13; clone size: NA; CDR3 DNA: TGTGCCAGCAGCTTTAGGGGAACCACTGAAGCTTTCTTT; CDR3 protein: CASSFRGTTEAFF
D gene: NA; J gene: TRBJ2-5; V gene: TRBV11-2; clone size: NA; CDR3 DNA: TGTGCCAGCAGCCCAGGCGGGGCCCATGGGGAGACCCAGTACTTC; CDR3 protein: CASSPGGAHGETQYF
D gene: TRBD2; J gene: TRBJ2-1; V gene: TRBV9; clone size: NA; CDR3 DNA: TGTGCCAGCAGCGTAGATACTAGCGAATCCTACAATGAGCAGTTCTTC; CDR3 protein: CASSVDTSESYNEQFF
D gene: TRBD1; J gene: TRBJ2-1; V gene: TRBV27; clone size: NA; CDR3 DNA: TGTGCCAGCGCCGACAGGGGGCCGAACAATGAGCAGTTCTTC; CDR3 protein: CASADRGPNNEQFF
D gene: NA; J gene: TRBJ1-1; V gene: TRBV5-5; clone size: NA; CDR3 DNA: TGTGCCAGCAGTTGGGCAGACACTGAAGCTTTCTTT; CDR3 protein: CASSWADTEAFF
D gene: TRBD1; J gene: TRBJ1-5; V gene: TRBV15; clone size: NA; CDR3 DNA: TGTGCCACCAGCAAGGACAGGGGGCACGGTCAGCCCCAGCATTTT; CDR3 protein: CATSKDRGHGQPQHF
D gene: TRBD1; J gene: TRBJ1-6; V gene: TRBV6-6; clone size: NA; CDR3 DNA: TGTGCCAGCAACCTCGACAGGGTGGGCTCACCCCTCCACTTT; CDR3 protein: CASNLDRVGSPLHF
D gene: NA; J gene: TRBJ1-1; V gene: TRBV21-1; clone size: few; CDR3 DNA: TGTGCCAGCAGCAAACGGGACAGGGTCTACCCTAGGTTAAGGAAGACTGAAGCTTTCTTT; CDR3 protein: CASSKRDRVYPRLRKTEAFF
D gene: TRBD1; J gene: TRBJ2-1; V gene: TRBV2; clone size: NA; CDR3 DNA: TGTGCCAGCAGTGCTTTACAGGGGGAGCAGTTCTTC; CDR3 protein: CASSALQGEQFF
D gene: TRBD2; J gene: TRBJ2-1; V gene: TRBV4-2; clone size: NA; CDR3 DNA: TGTGCCAGCAGCCAAGTCCGGCGGGGGGCACCCGAGCAGTTCTTC; CDR3 protein: CASSQVRRGAPEQFF
D gene: TRBD2; J gene: TRBJ2-7; V gene: TRBV14; clone size: NA; CDR3 DNA: TGTGCCAGCAGCCCCTCGGGACTAGCGGGAATCTACGAGCAGTACTTC; CDR3 protein: CASSPSGLAGIYEQYF
D gene: NA; J gene: TRBJ1-4; V gene: TRBV18; clone size: NA; CDR3 DNA: TGTGCCAGCTCACCACCTACAACTAATGAAAAACTGTTTTTT; CDR3 protein: CASSPPTTNEKLFF
D gene: NA; J gene: TRBJ1-4; V gene: TRBV27; clone size: few; CDR3 DNA: TGTGCCAGCGCCGAGCGGGCAGCTAATGAAAAACTGTTTTTT; CDR3 protein: CASAERAANEKLFF
D gene: TRBD1; J gene: TRBJ1-4; V gene: TRBV27; clone size: once; CDR3 DNA: TGTGCCAGCAGTATGACAGGGCCAACTAATGAAAAACTGTTTTTT; CDR3 protein: CASSMTGPTNEKLFF
D gene: NA; J gene: TRBJ2-7; V gene: TRBV6-1; clone size: once; CDR3 DNA: TGTGCCAGCAGTGAAGTACAGGGTAGCTCCTACGAGCAGTACTTC; CDR3 protein: CASSEVQGSSYEQYF
D gene: NA; J gene: TRBJ2-5; V gene: TRBV10-3; clone size: few; CDR3 DNA: TGTGCCATCAGTCGGGTGCGGGAGACCCAGTACTTC; CDR3 protein: CAISRVRETQYF
D gene: TRBD1; J gene: TRBJ1-1; V gene: TRBV5-1; clone size: NA; CDR3 DNA: TGCGCCAGCAGTTATGGACAGGGCCCCGCTGAAGCTTTCTTT; CDR3 protein: CASSYGQGPAEAFF
D gene: NA; J gene: TRBJ2-2; V gene: TRBV21-1; clone size: NA; CDR3 DNA: TGTGCCAGCAGCAAGGGGGGGGGACATCCGCCCCTCACCGGGGAGCTGTTTTTT; CDR3 protein: CASSKGGGHPPLTGELFF
D gene: TRBD1; J gene: TRBJ1-3; V gene: TRBV6-6; clone size: NA; CDR3 DNA: TGTGCCAGCAGTTACTCCAGGGGGATCACTGGAAACACCATATATTTT; CDR3 protein: CASSYSRGITGNTIYF
D gene: NA; J gene: TRBJ2-4; V gene: TRBV7-3; clone size: NA; CDR3 DNA: TGTGCCAGCAGCTTAACGGGAGGCAAAAACATTCAGTACTTC; CDR3 protein: CASSLTGGKNIQYF
D gene: NA; J gene: TRBJ1-6; V gene: TRBV5-6; clone size: NA; CDR3 DNA: TGTGCCAGCAGCCTCAGGGGTTATCGGGATTCACCCCTCCACTTT; CDR3 protein: CASSLRGYRDSPLHF
D gene: TRBD2; J gene: TRBJ2-5; V gene: TRBV7-7; clone size: once; CDR3 DNA: TGTGCTAGCAGCTTCTTTAGCGGGGGGGTTTGGGAGACCCAGTACTTC; CDR3 protein: CASSFFSGGVWETQYF